The 4 T cell receptor beta chains reported below all come from one sample, sequenced in a study of blood T cells in healthy people across ages. Together with a sample-barcoded 5' primer, a J-beta primer mix was included in a second PCR lasting about 7 to 11 cycles. MiXCR, run by TCRdb on the 5' RACE reads, gives a single entry per CDR3 protein. The table has about 570,000 distinct CDR3 sequences, about 29% seen once. These data were likewise used in another study, on T cells of mothers and their children.

The source material was blood. These receptors originate from a boy aged 2 to 9 in good health.

The chain is built from TRBV24-1 and TRBJ2-4; perhaps TRBD1 as D (6 bases). The CDR3 runs to 14 residues. The germline gives CDR1 KGHDR, CDR2 SFDVKD. The V end lost 4 bases, the J end lost 2 bases, and 8 bases lay between the germline ends. The CDR3 nucleotides read TGTGCCACCAGTGACGGGACAACCAAAAACATTCAGTACTTC. The encoded protein is CATSDGTTKNIQYF.

This clonotype has more than one count but fewer than ten. The DNA for the CDR3 is TGTGCCAGCAGCCCCTTGTCGGGCGAGCAGTACTTC. This sequence encodes CASSPLSGEQYF. The chain carries TRBV7-9 and TRBJ2-7; D uncertain. Germline V gives CDR1 SEHNR, CDR2 FQNEAQ (reference sequence). V lost 5 bases to trimming and J lost 6 bases, with 11 bases between them. This CDR3 has 12 amino acids.

The chain recombines TRBV20-1 with TRBJ2-1; TRBD2 agrees at 7 bases. Germline loops: CDR1 DFQATT, CDR2 SNEGSKA (reference sequence). There are 14 residues in the CDR3. V lost 3 bases and J lost 6; bases outside the gene matches: 8. The CDR3 loop reads CSASGWREFNEQFF. The CDR3 DNA sequence: TGCAGTGCTAGCGGCTGGCGGGAGTTCAATGAGCAGTTCTTC.

The chain employs TRBV7-2 and TRBJ2-7; maybe TRBD2 (5 bases). V was cut by 6 bases and J by 2 bases, with 14 bases left in between. This CDR3 has 14 amino acids. The V gene's germline CDR1 is SGHTA and CDR2 FQGNSA. DNA for the CDR3: TGTGCCAGCAGAAGCACCGGGAACCCCTACGAGCAGTACTTC. Translated, it gives CASRSTGNPYEQYF.